This is a list of T cell receptor beta chains from one sample in a study of cytomegalovirus exposure and HLA in healthy donors. Produced via immunoSEQ multiplex PCR; TCRdb's table is partial and in-frame only. The sample contains 150,000 or so clones, approximately 80% of which appear only once. Sample: PBMCs. The receptors stem from a woman aged 25 to 39 in good health and CMV-seronegative. CDR3s include the opening cysteine and the closing phenylalanine or tryptophan. Each record gives: V gene, clone size, J gene, D gene, CDR3 DNA, CDR3 protein. A D gene is named only where the DNA matches it firmly. Clone size, where shown, is once, few, many, or a class for clones that have expanded.

>TRBV5-1|-|TRBJ2-7|-
TGCGCCAGCAACACTAATCCGAGCACAGGCTACGAGCAGTACTTC
CASNTNPSTGYEQYF
>TRBV30|few|TRBJ1-2|-
TGTGCCTGGAAGGGAGGGGGCTACACCTTC
CAWKGGGYTF
>TRBV6-1|-|TRBJ1-2|TRBD1
TGTGCCAGCAGGGCACAGGGGGCTTTAGGCTACACCTTC
CASRAQGALGYTF
>TRBV7-6|-|TRBJ1-1|TRBD1
TGTGCCAGCAGCCTAGACAGGGTGAACACTGAAGCCTTCTTT
CASSLDRVNTEAFF
>TRBV7-3|-|TRBJ2-2|TRBD1
TGTGCCAGCAGCCCCCAAGTGGACAGGCTTTTTATCGGGGAGCTGTTTTTT
CASSPQVDRLFIGELFF
>TRBV10-3|-|TRBJ2-7|-
TGTGCCATCAGTGTGGGCAGGGAAGACTACGAGCAGTACTTC
CAISVGREDYEQYF
>TRBV6-5|-|TRBJ1-3|-
TGTGCCAGCAGTTACTATTCGGGACAATCCCTATATTTT
CASSYYSGQSLYF
>TRBV6-6|-|TRBJ2-3|-
TGTGCCAGCAGGACTACTCAGGGGCCAGATACGCAGTATTTT
CASRTTQGPDTQYF
>TRBV7-9|-|TRBJ2-3|-
TGTGCCAGCAGCTCGGCCGGGGGCACAGATACGCAGTATTTT
CASSSAGGTDTQYF
>TRBV6-1|-|TRBJ2-7|TRBD2
TGTGCCAGCCGAACGGGGGGGAGCTCCTACGAGCAGTACTTC
CASRTGGSSYEQYF
>TRBV19|few|TRBJ1-4|-
TGTGCCAGTAGTATGTCCCAGGCTAATGAAAAACTGTTTTTT
CASSMSQANEKLFF
>TRBV27|-|TRBJ1-5|TRBD1
TGTGCCAGCAGTCAACAGGGGTATCAGCCCCAGCATTTT
CASSQQGYQPQHF
>TRBV2|-|TRBJ1-2|TRBD1
TGTGCCAGCAAAAGGACAGGAGGGGAGACCTATGGCTACACCTTC
CASKRTGGETYGYTF
>TRBV5-1|once|TRBJ1-1|-
TGCGCCAGCAGCGTGGAGCCGGGGGGTGGGCAAACTGAAGCTTTCTTT
CASSVEPGGGQTEAFF
>TRBV6-6|-|TRBJ2-6|-
TGTGCCAGCAGCCTTGAGGGCTCTGGGGCCAACGTCCTGACTTTC
CASSLEGSGANVLTF
>TRBV5-1|-|TRBJ1-3|-
TGCGCCAGCAGCTCGGACGTAGAAGGGAGCAATTCTGGAAACACCATATATTTT
CASSSDVEGSNSGNTIYF
>TRBV2|-|TRBJ1-2|-
TGTGCCAGCAGCGAAGCCGAAGGGGCCGCATATGGCTACACCTTC
CASSEAEGAAYGYTF